A single sample is the source of the 7 T cell receptor beta chains below, sequenced in a study of technical replicates of blood from four donors (dated by TCRdb to between 2016 and 2019). Library preparation was by the immunoSEQ multiplex PCR assay. TCRdb's version of the immuneACCESS table is confined to in-frame rearrangements and falls short of the full clone set. An unresolved V gene accounts for under half of the shortfall where checked; the remainder is of unknown origin. In all, the sample holds about 75,000 clones, and nearly 98% of those were seen once. The top ten hold around 0.18% of the sample. What was sequenced was T cells isolated from PBMCs. The receptors were gathered from a human donor in good health.

This clone was seen a single time. The J gene is TRBJ2-1, the V gene TRBV4-1; a possible D gene is TRBD2 (6 bases). The V end was cut by 2 bases, the J end by 1 base, with 12 bases between. The CDR3 is 16 amino acids. Germline-derived CDR1 and CDR2 are MGHRA and YSYEKL. CDR3 loop: CASSQPRRGSYNEQFF. The CDR3 DNA reads TGCGCCAGCAGCCAACCGAGGAGGGGATCCTACAATGAGCAGTTCTTC.

V gene TRBV5-6 combines with J gene TRBJ2-7, with D possibly matching TRBD1 (5 bases). Per germline, CDR1 SGHDT and CDR2 YYEEEE. V lost 0 bases and J 5 bases, leaving 12 bases between the germline ends. This CDR3 is 14 amino acids long. Here the CDR3 reads CASSLGGRAHEQYF. CDR3 coding DNA: TGTGCCAGCAGCTTGGGGGGCCGAGCCCACGAGCAGTACTTC.

The chain combines TRBV19 with TRBJ2-1, with TRBD2 matching over 10 bases. Germline CDR1 and CDR2: LNHDA and SQIVND (reference sequence). The length of the CDR3 is 15 residues. V trimming: 1 base; J trimming: 4 bases; junction bases outside the gene matches: 1. The CDR3: CASSIAAGGYNEQFF. DNA of the CDR3: TGTGCCAGTAGTATAGCAGCGGGGGGGTACAATGAGCAGTTCTTC.

This clone was seen a single time. The chain combines TRBV27 with TRBJ1-5; no clear D gene. CDR3 length equals 15 residues. Germline lookup yields CDR1 MNHEY and CDR2 SMNVEV (reference sequence). The V and J ends lost 0 bases and 2 bases respectively, with 8 bases between them. CDR3 in DNA: TGTGCCAGCAGTTTATCGATATCAGGCAATCAGCCCCAGCATTTT. Residues: CASSLSISGNQPQHF.

The CDR3, as DNA: TGTGCCAGTAGTATCTCCGGGGGGGGTTTCTACGAGCAGTACTTC. This codes for CASSISGGGFYEQYF. The chain couples TRBV19 to TRBJ2-7, with 8 positions matching TRBD2. The V gene end was trimmed by 3 bases and the J gene end by 3 bases; junction bases not matched to a gene: 7. The CDR3 has 15 residues. Germline assignment: CDR1 LNHDA and CDR2 SQIVND (reference sequence). Drawing the rest from reference TRBV19 and TRBJ2-7, the complete variable domain is DGGITQSPKYLFRKEGQNVTLSCEQNLNHDAMYWYRQDPGQGLRLIYYSQIVNDFQKGDIAEGYSVSREKKESFPLTVTSAQKNPTAFYLCASSISGGGFYEQYFGPGTRLTVT.

J is TRBJ2-7 and V is TRBV19; TRBD2 agrees at 10 bases. CDR1 is LNHDA, CDR2 SQIVND, per germline (reference sequence). V was pared by 8 bases and J by 3 bases, with 4 bases of the junction left unmatched. There are 13 residues in the CDR3. The CDR3 DNA follows: TGTGCCAGTTGCCTAGCGGGGGTCTACGAGCAGTACTTC. This gives the protein CASCLAGVYEQYF.

The rearrangement uses TRBV5-6 and TRBJ2-2; 8 bases agree with TRBD2. The V gene's germline CDR1 is SGHDT and CDR2 YYEEEE. The CDR3 contains 17 residues. V lost 4 bases, J lost 5 bases, and 13 bases stayed unmatched. CDR3 bases: TGTGCCAGCAGCCAGCCCGCGGGGGGATCTAGGACCGGGGAGCTGTTTTTT. As protein: CASSQPAGGSRTGELFF.